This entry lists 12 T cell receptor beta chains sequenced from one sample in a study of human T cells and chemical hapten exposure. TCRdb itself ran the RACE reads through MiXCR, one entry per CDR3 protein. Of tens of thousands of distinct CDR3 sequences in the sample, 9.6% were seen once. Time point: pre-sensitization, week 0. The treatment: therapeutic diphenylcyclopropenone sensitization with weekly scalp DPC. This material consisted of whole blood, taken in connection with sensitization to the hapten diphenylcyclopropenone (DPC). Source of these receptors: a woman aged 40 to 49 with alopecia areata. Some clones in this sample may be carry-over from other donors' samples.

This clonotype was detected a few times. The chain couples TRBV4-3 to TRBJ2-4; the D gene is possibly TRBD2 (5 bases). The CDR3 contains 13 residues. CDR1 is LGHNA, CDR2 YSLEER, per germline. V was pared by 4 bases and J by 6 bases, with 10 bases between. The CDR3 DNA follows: TGCGCCAGCAGCCCTGACTACCTAAACATTCAGTACTTC. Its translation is CASSPDYLNIQYF.

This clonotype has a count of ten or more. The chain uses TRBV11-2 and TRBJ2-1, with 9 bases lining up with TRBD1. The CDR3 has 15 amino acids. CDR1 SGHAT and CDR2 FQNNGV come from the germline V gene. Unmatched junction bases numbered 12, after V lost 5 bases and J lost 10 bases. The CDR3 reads CASSPPRTGVQEQFF. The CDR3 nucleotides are TGTGCCAGCAGCCCCCCCCGGACAGGGGTTCAGGAGCAGTTCTTC.

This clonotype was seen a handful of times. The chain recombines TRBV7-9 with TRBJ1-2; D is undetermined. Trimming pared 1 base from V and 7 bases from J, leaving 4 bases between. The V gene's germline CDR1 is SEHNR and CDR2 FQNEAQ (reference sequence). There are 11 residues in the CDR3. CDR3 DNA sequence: TGTGCCAGCAGCTTAGATGTTGGCTACACCTTC. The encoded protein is CASSLDVGYTF.

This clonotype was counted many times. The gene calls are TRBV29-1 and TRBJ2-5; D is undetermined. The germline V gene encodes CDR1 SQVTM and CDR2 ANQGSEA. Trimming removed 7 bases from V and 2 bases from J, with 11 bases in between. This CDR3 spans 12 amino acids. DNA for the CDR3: TGCAGCGGAGGACGGGTACAAGAGACCCAGTACTTC. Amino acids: CSGGRVQETQYF.

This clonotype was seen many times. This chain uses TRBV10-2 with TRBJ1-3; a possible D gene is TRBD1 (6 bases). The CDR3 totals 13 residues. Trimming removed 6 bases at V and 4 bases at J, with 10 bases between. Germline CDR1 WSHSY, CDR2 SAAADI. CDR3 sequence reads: CASSAGQGNTIYF. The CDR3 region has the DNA TGCGCCAGCAGCGCCGGACAGGGAAACACCATATATTTT.

In DNA form, the CDR3 reads TGTGCCAGCAGCTTAGCTGGGACTAACTATGGCTACACCTTC. Amino acid sequence: CASSLAGTNYGYTF. The gene calls are TRBV7-9 and TRBJ1-2; D gene uncertain. Looked up from germline, CDR1 is SEHNR and CDR2 is FQNEAQ (reference sequence). V dropped 0 bases and J dropped 0 bases, with 5 bases sitting between them. The CDR3 is made up of 14 amino acids.

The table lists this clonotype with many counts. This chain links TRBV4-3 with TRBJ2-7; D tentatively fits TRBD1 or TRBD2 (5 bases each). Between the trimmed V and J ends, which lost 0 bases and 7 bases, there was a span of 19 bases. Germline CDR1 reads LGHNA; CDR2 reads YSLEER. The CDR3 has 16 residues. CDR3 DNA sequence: TGCGCCAGCAGCCAAGATCAACAGGCCGGAACGGGGGAGCAGTACTTC. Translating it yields CASSQDQQAGTGEQYF.

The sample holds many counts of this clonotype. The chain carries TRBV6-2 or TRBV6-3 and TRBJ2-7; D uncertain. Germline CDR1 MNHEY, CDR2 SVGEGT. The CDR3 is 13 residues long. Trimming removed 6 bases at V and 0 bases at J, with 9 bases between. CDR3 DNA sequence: TGTGCCAGCAGCCCCCGAAGCTCCTACGAGCAGTACTTC. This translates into CASSPRSSYEQYF.

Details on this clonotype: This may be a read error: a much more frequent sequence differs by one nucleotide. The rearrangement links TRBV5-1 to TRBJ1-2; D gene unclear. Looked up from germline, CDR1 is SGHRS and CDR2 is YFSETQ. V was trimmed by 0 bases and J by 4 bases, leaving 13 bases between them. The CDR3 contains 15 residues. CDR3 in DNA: TGCGCCAGCAGCTTGGATAAAGGGCTCGGCTATGGCTACACCTTC. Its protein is CASSLDKGLGYGYTF.

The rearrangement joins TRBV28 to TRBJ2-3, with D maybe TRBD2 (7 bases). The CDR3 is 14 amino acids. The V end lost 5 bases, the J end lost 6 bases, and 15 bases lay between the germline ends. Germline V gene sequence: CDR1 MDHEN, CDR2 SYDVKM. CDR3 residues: CASSIGGARDTQYF. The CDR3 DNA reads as TGTGCCAGCAGTATTGGGGGGGCCCGGGATACGCAGTATTTT. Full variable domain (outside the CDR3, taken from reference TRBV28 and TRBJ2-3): DVKVTQSSRYLVKRTGEKVFLECVQDMDHENMFWYRQDPGLGLRLIYFSYDVKMKEKGDIPEGYSVSREKKERFSLILESASTNQTSMYLCASSIGGARDTQYFGPGTRLTVL.

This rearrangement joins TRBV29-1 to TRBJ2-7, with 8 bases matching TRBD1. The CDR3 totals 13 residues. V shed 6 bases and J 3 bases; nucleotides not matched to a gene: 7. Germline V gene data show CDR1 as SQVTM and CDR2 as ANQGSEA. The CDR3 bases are TGCAGCGTAATAACAGGGGGTATCTACGAGCAGTACTTC. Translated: CSVITGGIYEQYF.

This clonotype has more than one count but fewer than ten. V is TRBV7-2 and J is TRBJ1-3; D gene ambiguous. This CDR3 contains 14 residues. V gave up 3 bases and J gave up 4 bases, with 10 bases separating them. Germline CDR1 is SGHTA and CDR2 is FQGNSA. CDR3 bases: TGTGCCAGCAGCTTTCCTGGGTCAGGAAACACCATATATTTT. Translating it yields CASSFPGSGNTIYF. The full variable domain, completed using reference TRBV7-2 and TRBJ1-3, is GAGVSQSPSNKVTEKGKDVELRCDPISGHTALYWYRQSLGQGLEFLIYFQGNSAPDKSGLPSDRFSAERTGGSVSTLTIQRTQQEDSAVYLCASSFPGSGNTIYFGEGSWLTVV.